The next 22 T cell receptor beta chains were all read from a single sample in a study of memory CD4+ T cells and cytomegalovirus serostatus. The data were produced by immunoSEQ multiplex PCR, yet TCRdb's version contains in-frame clones alone and is incomplete. The sample contains tens of thousands of clones, about 73% of which appear only once. The sort gate was single viable CD3+CD4+CD8-CD45RO+ cells for memory CD4+ T cells. Sequenced material: memory CD4+ T cells from blood. Receptors originate from an adult in good health and CMV-seronegative.

This chain uses TRBV7-4 with TRBJ1-5, with a possible D match to TRBD1 (5 bases). The V and J ends lost 1 base and 7 bases respectively, with 11 bases between them. This CDR3 is built from 14 residues. CDR1 is SGHVT, CDR2 SQSDAQ, per germline. CDR3 loop: CASSLGREGQPQHF. The CDR3, as DNA: TGTGCCAGCAGCTTAGGCAGGGAAGGCCAGCCCCAGCATTTT.

This chain connects TRBV19 to TRBJ1-1, with 8 bases that match TRBD1. The CDR3 is made up of 12 amino acids. Germline values: CDR1 LNHDA, CDR2 SQIVND (reference sequence). V trimming: 8 bases; J trimming: 5 bases; junction bases outside the gene matches: 4. The CDR3 nucleotides are TGTGCCAGTTACAGGGGGAAGACTGAAGCTTTCTTT. It is translated as CASYRGKTEAFF.

This rearrangement joins TRBV9 to TRBJ2-5; D not resolved. The germline V and J ends were trimmed by 0 bases and 2 bases, with 5 bases remaining between them. From germline, CDR1 is SGDLS and CDR2 YYNGEE. CDR3 length: 13 amino acids. The CDR3 sequence: CASSVEQQETQYF. In DNA, the CDR3 is TGTGCCAGCAGCGTAGAACAGCAAGAGACCCAGTACTTC.

The genes are TRBV10-3 and TRBJ2-7; D is possibly TRBD1 (5 bases). From germline, CDR1 is ENHRY and CDR2 SYGVKD. V lost 4 bases and J lost 5, with 9 bases in between. The CDR3 totals 12 residues. The CDR3 region is CAISAQGNEQYF. The CDR3, as DNA: TGTGCCATCAGTGCGCAGGGAAACGAGCAGTACTTC.

The V and J genes are TRBV5-1 and TRBJ2-7; 8 bases are shared with TRBD1. The CDR3 has 14 amino acids. The V gene's germline CDR1 is SGHRS and CDR2 YFSETQ. J was trimmed by 5 bases and V by 4 bases; bases with no gene match: 8. The CDR3 sequence is CASSPAGGPDEQYF. The DNA for the CDR3 is TGCGCCAGCAGCCCCGCAGGGGGCCCCGACGAGCAGTACTTC.

This chain connects TRBV27 to TRBJ2-2, with 10 bases matching TRBD2. The junction had 7 bases not matched to a gene; V was cut back by 6 bases and J by 3 bases. Germline-derived CDR1 and CDR2 are MNHEY and SMNVEV (reference sequence). The CDR3 loop spans 16 amino acids. CDR3 DNA: TGTGCCAGCAGCCCCCTAGCGGGAGCGGACACCGGGGAGCTGTTTTTT. Translating it yields CASSPLAGADTGELFF.

J is TRBJ2-7 and V is TRBV29-1; D is uncertain. The CDR3 covers 10 residues. Germline CDR1 reads SQVTM; CDR2 reads ANQGSEA. V was shortened by 5 bases and J by 5 bases, with 7 bases between the two germline ends. For the CDR3, the DNA is TGCAGCGTTTGGGATAACGAGCAGTACTTC. Protein: CSVWDNEQYF.

The CDR3 DNA sequence: TGTGCCAGCAGCCCTGGGGCGGGGAGGGCCCTTGATACGCAGTATTTT. Amino acid sequence: CASSPGAGRALDTQYF. V and J are TRBV11-2 and TRBJ2-3, with 7 positions matching TRBD2. V lost 5 bases to trimming and J lost 6 bases; unmatched junction nucleotides: 14. CDR3 length: 16 residues. Germline V gene sequence: CDR1 SGHAT, CDR2 FQNNGV.

The V call is TRBV28, the J call TRBJ2-7; D remains ambiguous. The germline V gene encodes CDR1 MDHEN and CDR2 SYDVKM. Trimming shortened V by 5 bases and J by 4 bases, and 12 bases separated the two germline ends. This CDR3 is built from 13 residues. In DNA, the CDR3 is TGTGCCAGCAGTCTGGGCTTGGCATACGAGCAGTACTTC. Its translation is CASSLGLAYEQYF. The complete variable domain, with remaining parts taken from reference TRBV28 and TRBJ2-7, reads DVKVTQSSRYLVKRTGEKVFLECVQDMDHENMFWYRQDPGLGLRLIYFSYDVKMKEKGDIPEGYSVSREKKERFSLILESASTNQTSMYLCASSLGLAYEQYFGPGTRLTVT.

This clone was seen just once. The chain combines TRBV11-3 with TRBJ2-1; the match to TRBD1 covers 10 bases. With 5 bases clipped from V and 5 bases from J, the junction kept 3 bases outside the gene matches. CDR1 SGHNT and CDR2 YENEEA come from the germline V gene. CDR3 length: 14 residues. CDR3 nucleotide sequence: TGTGCCAGCAGCCCCGGGACAGGGGACAATGAGCAGTTCTTC. Amino acids: CASSPGTGDNEQFF.

The genes are TRBV19 and TRBJ2-7, with TRBD2 identical over 8 bases. The CDR3 runs 15 residues. Germline V gene sequence: CDR1 LNHDA, CDR2 SQIVND (reference sequence). V lost 3 bases to trimming and J lost 1 base; unmatched junction nucleotides: 5. The CDR3 region is CASSIAPGGSYEQYF. The CDR3 DNA reads TGTGCCAGTAGTATCGCCCCGGGGGGGTCCTACGAGCAGTACTTC. Combining the CDR3 with reference TRBV19 and TRBJ2-7 gives the whole variable domain DGGITQSPKYLFRKEGQNVTLSCEQNLNHDAMYWYRQDPGQGLRLIYYSQIVNDFQKGDIAEGYSVSREKKESFPLTVTSAQKNPTAFYLCASSIAPGGSYEQYFGPGTRLTVT.

The chain couples TRBV6-1 to TRBJ2-1, with 11 bases matching TRBD1. Germline lookup yields CDR1 MNHNS and CDR2 SASEGT. Unmatched junction bases numbered 9, after V lost 8 bases and J lost 6 bases. The CDR3 sequence is 15 residues long. Written as DNA, the CDR3 is TGTGCCAGCCTATCCGGGACAGGGGGGATCAATGAGCAGTTCTTC. This sequence encodes CASLSGTGGINEQFF.

This rearrangement joins TRBV28 to TRBJ1-4; 10 bases map to TRBD1. J gave up 4 bases and V 3 bases, and 11 bases lay outside the gene matches. CDR3 length equals 18 residues. Germline-derived CDR1 and CDR2 are MDHEN and SYDVKM. This CDR3 reads CASSFISGTGVVNEKLFF. The CDR3, as DNA: TGTGCCAGCAGTTTTATCTCCGGGACAGGGGTAGTTAATGAAAAACTGTTTTTT.

V gene TRBV6-6 combines with J gene TRBJ2-5; maybe TRBD1 (6 bases). Trimming left V 2 bases short and J 5 bases short, with 12 bases between. The CDR3 is made up of 14 amino acids. CDR1 is MNHNY, CDR2 SVGAGI, per germline (reference sequence). In nucleotides, the CDR3 is TGTGCCAGCAGTTACCACACAGGGCAGGAGACCCAGTACTTC. Translated: CASSYHTGQETQYF.

V usage is TRBV5-4 and J usage is TRBJ2-2; TRBD2 aligns across 9 bases. The CDR3 spans 16 residues. V was clipped by 1 base and J by 4 bases; unmatched bases: 5. Germline V gives CDR1 SGHNT, CDR2 YYREEE (reference sequence). The CDR3, as DNA: TGTGCCAGCAGCTTGAACGGCGGGAGGGCCACCGGGGAGCTGTTTTTT. As protein: CASSLNGGRATGELFF.

The chain uses TRBV5-1 and TRBJ1-2, with D perhaps matching TRBD1 (5 bases). In germline, CDR1 is SGHRS, CDR2 YFSETQ. This CDR3 contains 13 residues. V lost 0 bases to trimming and J lost 8 bases, with 11 bases between them. The CDR3 DNA reads TGCGCCAGCAGCTTGGTTCTGAGGGGAGGCTACACCTTC. Protein product: CASSLVLRGGYTF.

This chain uses TRBV7-2 with TRBJ2-7; D is undetermined. The germline CDR1 and CDR2 sequences are SGHTA and FQGNSA. V was trimmed by 5 bases and J by 5 bases, leaving 7 bases between them. The CDR3 has 11 residues. In DNA, the CDR3 is TGTGCCAGCAGCCCCATCCACGAGCAGTACTTC. Translated, it gives CASSPIHEQYF.

The genes are TRBV27 and TRBJ2-7, with 8 bases matching TRBD2. The junction had 11 bases not matched to a gene; V was cut back by 6 bases and J by 4 bases. The CDR3 is 15 amino acids. Looked up from germline, CDR1 is MNHEY and CDR2 is SMNVEV (reference sequence). For the CDR3, the DNA is TGTGCCAGCAGACTATTATTTCGGGGGGGTTACGAGCAGTACTTC. Translated: CASRLLFRGGYEQYF.

V gene TRBV18 combines with J gene TRBJ2-3, with D maybe TRBD1 (6 bases). Germline values: CDR1 KGHSH, CDR2 LQKENI. The CDR3 totals 13 residues. V lost 6 bases and J 6 bases, leaving 13 bases between the germline ends. The DNA for the CDR3 is TGTGCCAGCTCCGGGACACAGCAGGATACGCAGTATTTT. It translates to CASSGTQQDTQYF.

The chain employs TRBV28 and TRBJ2-1, with 9 positions matching TRBD2. Germline V gene lookup returns CDR1 MDHEN and CDR2 SYDVKM. The CDR3 is 15 residues long. V dropped 6 bases and J dropped 4; count of bases not matched to a gene: 7. Here the CDR3 reads CASRTSGLAYNEQFF. CDR3 nucleotide sequence: TGTGCCAGCAGAACATCGGGACTAGCTTACAATGAGCAGTTCTTC.

The chain uses TRBV6-1 and TRBJ1-5, with 7 bases identical to TRBD1. This CDR3 comprises 15 residues. Germline assignment: CDR1 MNHNS and CDR2 SASEGT. V was pared by 4 bases and J by 7 bases, with 10 bases of the junction left unmatched. CDR3 sequence: CASSASGQEGQPQHF. CDR3 coding DNA: TGTGCCAGCAGTGCCTCCGGACAGGAAGGGCAGCCCCAGCATTTT.

The gene calls are TRBV18 and TRBJ2-2, with TRBD1 identical over 10 bases. The germline gives CDR1 KGHSH, CDR2 LQKENI. The trim removed 3 bases at V and 5 bases at J, leaving 3 bases unmatched. The CDR3 is 15 amino acids. The CDR3 bases are TGTGCCAGCTCACCCGGGACAGGGGTGACCGGGGAGCTGTTTTTT. It encodes CASSPGTGVTGELFF.